This TCR beta chain derives from a study of radiation and T cells in renal cell carcinoma. Time point reported: blood 4 weeks post-SBRT, at nephrectomy. This sample's treatment: 15 Gy SBRT to primary tumor, nephrectomy 4 weeks later. The table came from immunoSEQ multiplex PCR; TCRdb's copy has only in-frame clones and leaves some out. The table shows around 95,000 clones, with 80% to 90% occurring only once. This clone appeared a single time. Its antigen is not identified. Study-wide points: In blood, top tumor clones expanded by 2 weeks, shrinking by 4.

Looked up from germline, CDR1 is GTSNPN and CDR2 is SVGIG (reference sequence). The CDR3 runs 20 residues. With V trimmed by 0 bases and J by 2 bases, 20 bases remained unmatched. The material sequenced was blood, taken from a patient whose treatment included radiotherapy and nephrectomy. The clonotype comes from a man between 60 and 70 years old with renal cell carcinoma. V gene TRBV30 combines with J gene TRBJ2-7; 9 bases align to TRBD1. DNA of the CDR3: TGTGCCTGGAGTGTACGGGCGGGGGCCACTTCCCGACAGGGGGCCTACGAGCAGTACTTC. Protein product: CAWSVRAGATSRQGAYEQYF. The full variable domain, completed using reference TRBV30 and TRBJ2-7, is SQTIHQWPATLVQPVGSPLSLECTVEGTSNPNLYWYRQAAGRGLQLLFYSVGIGQISSEVPQNLSASRPQDRQFILSSKKLLLSDSGFYLCAWSVRAGATSRQGAYEQYFGPGTRLTVT.